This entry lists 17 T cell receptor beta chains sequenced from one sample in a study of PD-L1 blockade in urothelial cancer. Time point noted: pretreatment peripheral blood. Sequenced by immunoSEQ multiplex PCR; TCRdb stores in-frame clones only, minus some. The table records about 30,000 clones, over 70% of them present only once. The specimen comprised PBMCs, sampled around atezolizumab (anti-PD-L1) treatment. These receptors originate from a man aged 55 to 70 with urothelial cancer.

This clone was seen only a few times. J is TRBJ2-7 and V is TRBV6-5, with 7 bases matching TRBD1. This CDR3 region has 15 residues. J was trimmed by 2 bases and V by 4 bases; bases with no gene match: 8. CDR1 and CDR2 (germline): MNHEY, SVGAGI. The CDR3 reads CASSWGRDRAYEQYF. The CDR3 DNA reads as TGTGCCAGCAGTTGGGGCAGGGACAGAGCCTACGAGCAGTACTTC.

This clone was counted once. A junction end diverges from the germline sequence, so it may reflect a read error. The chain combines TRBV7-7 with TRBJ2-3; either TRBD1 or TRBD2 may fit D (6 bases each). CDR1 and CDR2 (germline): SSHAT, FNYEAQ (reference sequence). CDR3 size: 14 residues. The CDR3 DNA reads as TGTGCTAGCAGCTTAGGAGGGGGAGAGCGGACGCAGTATTTT. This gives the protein CASSLGGGERTQYF.

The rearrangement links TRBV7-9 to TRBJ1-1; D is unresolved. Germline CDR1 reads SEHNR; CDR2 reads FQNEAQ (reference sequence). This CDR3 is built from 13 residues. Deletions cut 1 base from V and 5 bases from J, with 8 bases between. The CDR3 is CASSLGGGTEAFF. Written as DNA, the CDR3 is TGTGCCAGCAGCTTAGGGGGAGGAACTGAAGCTTTCTTT.

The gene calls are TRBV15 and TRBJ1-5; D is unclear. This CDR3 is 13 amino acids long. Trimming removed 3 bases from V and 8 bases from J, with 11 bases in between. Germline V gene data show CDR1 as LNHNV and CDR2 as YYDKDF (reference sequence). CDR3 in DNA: TGTGCCACCAGCAGGGGCCCCGGGGAGCCCCAGCATTTT. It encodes CATSRGPGEPQHF.

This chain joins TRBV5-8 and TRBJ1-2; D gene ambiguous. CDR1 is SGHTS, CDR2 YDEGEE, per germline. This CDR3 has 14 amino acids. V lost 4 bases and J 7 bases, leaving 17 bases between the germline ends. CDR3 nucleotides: TGTGCCAGCAGCGACTATACTGTGTCAGCTGGCTACACCTTC. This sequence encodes CASSDYTVSAGYTF.

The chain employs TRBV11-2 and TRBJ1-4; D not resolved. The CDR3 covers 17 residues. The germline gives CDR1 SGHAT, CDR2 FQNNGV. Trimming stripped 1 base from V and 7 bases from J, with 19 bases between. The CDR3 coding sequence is TGTGCCAGCAGCTTAGGATGGCAGGCCCTGGAGGGTGAAAAACTGTTTTTT. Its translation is CASSLGWQALEGEKLFF.

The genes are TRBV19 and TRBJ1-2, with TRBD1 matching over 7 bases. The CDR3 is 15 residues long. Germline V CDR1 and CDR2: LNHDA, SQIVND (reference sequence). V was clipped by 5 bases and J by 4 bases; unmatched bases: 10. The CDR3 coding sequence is TGTGCCAGTAGTGTCCCACAGGGGACGTTCTATGGCTACACCTTC. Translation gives CASSVPQGTFYGYTF.

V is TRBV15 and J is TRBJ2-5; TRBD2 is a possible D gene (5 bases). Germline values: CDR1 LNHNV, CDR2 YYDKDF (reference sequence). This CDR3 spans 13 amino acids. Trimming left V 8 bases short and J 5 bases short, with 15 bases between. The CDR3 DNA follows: TGTGCCACCGCGGCGGGTCCCGGGGAGACCCAGTACTTC. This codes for CATAAGPGETQYF.

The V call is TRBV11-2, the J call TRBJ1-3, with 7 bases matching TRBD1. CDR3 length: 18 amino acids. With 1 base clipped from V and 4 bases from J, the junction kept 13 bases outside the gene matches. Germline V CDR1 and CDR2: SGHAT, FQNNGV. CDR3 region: CASSLGFREGARGNTIYF. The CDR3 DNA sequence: TGTGCCAGCAGCTTAGGGTTTCGAGAGGGGGCGAGAGGAAACACCATATATTTT. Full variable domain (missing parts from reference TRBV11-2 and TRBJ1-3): EAGVAQSPRYKIIEKRQSVAFWCNPISGHATLYWYQQILGQGPKLLIQFQNNGVVDDSQLPKDRFSAERLKGVDSTLKIQPAKLEDSAVYLCASSLGFREGARGNTIYFGEGSWLTVV.

The CDR3 sequence is CASSQYSDSQGEAFF. In nucleotides, the CDR3 is TGTGCCAGCTCACAATATTCGGACAGCCAAGGTGAAGCTTTCTTT. The chain carries TRBV18 and TRBJ1-1, with a tentative D call TRBD1 (6 bases). Trimming cost V 4 bases and J 7 bases, with 19 bases left between them. This CDR3 contains 15 residues. Germline V CDR1 and CDR2: KGHSH, LQKENI.

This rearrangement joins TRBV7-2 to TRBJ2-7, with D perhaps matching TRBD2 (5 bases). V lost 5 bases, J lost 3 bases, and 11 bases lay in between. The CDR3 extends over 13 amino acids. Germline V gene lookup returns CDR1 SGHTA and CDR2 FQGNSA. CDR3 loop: CASSHGNRYEQYF. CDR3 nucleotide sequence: TGTGCCAGCAGCCACGGGAACCGCTACGAGCAGTACTTC.

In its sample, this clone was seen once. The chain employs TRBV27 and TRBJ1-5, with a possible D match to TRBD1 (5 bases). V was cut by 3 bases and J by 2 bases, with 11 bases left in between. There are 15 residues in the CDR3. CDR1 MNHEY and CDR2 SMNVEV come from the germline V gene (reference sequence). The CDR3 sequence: CASSLVREGNQPQHF. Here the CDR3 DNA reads TGTGCCAGCAGTTTGGTCAGGGAGGGCAATCAGCCCCAGCATTTT.

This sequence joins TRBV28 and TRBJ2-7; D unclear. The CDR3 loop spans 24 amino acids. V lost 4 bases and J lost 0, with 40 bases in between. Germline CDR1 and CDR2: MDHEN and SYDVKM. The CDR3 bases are TGTGCCAGCAGTTCCCCGAACTCTAGGTCGTACTTTTTCGATGAAACCCTAAGCTCCTACGAGCAGTACTTC. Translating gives CASSSPNSRSYFFDETLSSYEQYF.

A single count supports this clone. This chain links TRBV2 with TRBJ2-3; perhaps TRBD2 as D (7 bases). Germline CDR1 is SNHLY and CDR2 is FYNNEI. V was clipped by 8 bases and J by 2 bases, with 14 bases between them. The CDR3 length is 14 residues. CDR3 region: CASAGALDTDTQYF. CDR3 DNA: TGTGCCAGCGCGGGGGCACTTGACACAGATACGCAGTATTTT.

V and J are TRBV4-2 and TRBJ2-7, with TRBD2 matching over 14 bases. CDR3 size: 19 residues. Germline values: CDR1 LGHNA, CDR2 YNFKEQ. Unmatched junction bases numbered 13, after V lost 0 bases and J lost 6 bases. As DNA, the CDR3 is TGTGCCAGCAGCCAAGATCTCTCGTATGGACTAGCGGGAGGTGTCGAGCAGTACTTC. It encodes CASSQDLSYGLAGGVEQYF.

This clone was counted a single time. In nucleotides, the CDR3 is TGTGCCAGCAGCTTAGCGGGCCAGCACACAGATACGCAGTATTTT. It specifies CASSLAGQHTDTQYF. The chain combines TRBV7-8 with TRBJ2-3; D is unclear. The CDR3 consists of 15 residues. Trimming left V 0 bases short and J 2 bases short, with 9 bases between. From germline, CDR1 is SGHVS and CDR2 FQNEAQ.

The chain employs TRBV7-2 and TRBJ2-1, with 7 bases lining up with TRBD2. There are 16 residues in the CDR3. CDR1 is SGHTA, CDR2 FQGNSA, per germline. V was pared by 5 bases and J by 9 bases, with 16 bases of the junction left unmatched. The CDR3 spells CASSAPGTTVWGEQFF. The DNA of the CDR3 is TGTGCCAGCAGCGCCCCCGGGACTACAGTATGGGGTGAGCAGTTCTTC. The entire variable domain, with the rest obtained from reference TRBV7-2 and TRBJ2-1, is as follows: GAGVSQSPSNKVTEKGKDVELRCDPISGHTALYWYRQSLGQGLEFLIYFQGNSAPDKSGLPSDRFSAERTGGSVSTLTIQRTQQEDSAVYLCASSAPGTTVWGEQFFGPGTRLTVL.